This T cell receptor (beta chain) was found in a study of T cell responses to AZD1222 COVID-19 vaccine. Overall study context: The analysis combined second doses at about 4 or about 12 weeks.

General study results and limits: Spike-specific TCR breadth and depth both grew after two AZD1222 doses.

Regarding this clone: The antigen is not known.

Germline CDR1 SGHTA, CDR2 FQGNSA. This CDR3 has 15 amino acids. The V segment lost 5 bases and the J segment 5 bases; nucleotides outside the gene matches: 8. Measured with immunoSEQ multiplex PCR; TCRdb has only the in-frame clones, and not every one. The sample gives about 86,000 clones, approximately 80% of which show up once; roughly 21% is in the top ten. The sample in question was peripheral blood, obtained on day 0 of AZD1222 vaccination. The TCR comes from an adult in good health. J is TRBJ2-3 and V is TRBV7-2; 9 bases fit TRBD1. The CDR3 nucleotides read TGTGCCAGCAGCCTCCGCCGGGACAGGGTAGATACGCAGTATTTT. It translates to CASSLRRDRVDTQYF.